The sequence of this T cell receptor (beta chain) was determined in a study of Ad26.COV2.S vaccination and SARS-CoV-2 variants. The protocol was immunoSEQ multiplex PCR, while the TCRdb copy is restricted to in-frame clones and leaves out a portion. The sample gives roughly 300,000 clones, around 89% of which show up once; under 6% is in the top ten. This clone was seen a single time. The treatment was: around 19 received Ad26.COV2.S at low or high dose, single or two shots; a few received placebo; per-sample allocation not given. Samples analyzed were those drawn on day 63 after the first vaccine or placebo injection. Trimming removed 0 bases from V and 5 bases from J, with 19 bases in between. CDR3 length: 17 amino acids. Germline assignment: CDR1 SNHLY and CDR2 FYNNEI.

The sample was peripheral blood, taken in a trial of Ad26.COV2.S vaccine versus placebo. The J gene is TRBJ2-5, the V gene TRBV2; D is perhaps TRBD2 (5 bases). This sequence originates from a person between 18 and 65 years old who received the Ad26.COV2.S COVID-19 vaccine or a placebo. This CDR3 is CASSEALRDPMAETQYF. The CDR3 region has the DNA TGTGCCAGCAGTGAAGCGCTTCGGGATCCCATGGCGGAGACCCAGTACTTC.